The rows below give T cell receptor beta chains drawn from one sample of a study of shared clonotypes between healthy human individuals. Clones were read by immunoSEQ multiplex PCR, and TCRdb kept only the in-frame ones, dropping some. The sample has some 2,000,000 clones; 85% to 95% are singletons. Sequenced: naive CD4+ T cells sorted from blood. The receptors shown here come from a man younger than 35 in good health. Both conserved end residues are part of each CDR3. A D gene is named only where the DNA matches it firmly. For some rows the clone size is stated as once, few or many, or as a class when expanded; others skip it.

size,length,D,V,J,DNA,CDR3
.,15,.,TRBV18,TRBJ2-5,TGTGCCAGCTCACCAGTTGTCATACCTCAAGAGACCCAGTACTTC,CASSPVVIPQETQYF
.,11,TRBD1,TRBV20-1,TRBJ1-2,TGCATCGCCCGGACAGGGCTAGGCTACACCTTC,CIARTGLGYTF
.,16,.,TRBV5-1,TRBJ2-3,TGCGCCAGCAGCTTGGGGCTACTCCTCGGCACAGATACGCAGTATTTT,CASSLGLLLGTDTQYF
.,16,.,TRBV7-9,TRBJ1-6,TGTGCCAGCAGCTTAGGGCCAGACTCCTATAATTCACCCCTCCACTTT,CASSLGPDSYNSPLHF
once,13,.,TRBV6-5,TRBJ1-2,TGTGCCAGCAGTTATGGGGGAGACTATGGCTACACCTTC,CASSYGGDYGYTF
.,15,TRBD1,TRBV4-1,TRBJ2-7,TGCGCCAGCAGCCAAGCAGGGACAGTCTCCTACGAGCAGTACTTC,CASSQAGTVSYEQYF
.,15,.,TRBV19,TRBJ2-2,TGTGCCAGTAGTATAGCCTCCCTGAACACCGGGGAGCTGTTTTTT,CASSIASLNTGELFF
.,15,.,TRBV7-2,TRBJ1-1,TGTGCCAGCAGCTTAGCGCGCGGAGTGAACACTGAAGCTTTCTTT,CASSLARGVNTEAFF
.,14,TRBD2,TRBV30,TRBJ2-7,TGTGCCTGGGATAGACTAGCGGGAGTGGGGGAGCAGTACTTC,CAWDRLAGVGEQYF
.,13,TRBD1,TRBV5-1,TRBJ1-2,TGCGCCAGCAGCTTGAGGACAGGGAATGGCTACACCTTC,CASSLRTGNGYTF
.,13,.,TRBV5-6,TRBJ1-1,TGTGCCAGCAGCTTGGGGACATACTATGAAGCTTTCTTT,CASSLGTYYEAFF
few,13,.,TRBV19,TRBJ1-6,TGTGCCAGTAGTGTTGAGGATAATTCACCCCTCCACTTT,CASSVEDNSPLHF
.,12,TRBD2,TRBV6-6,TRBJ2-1,TGTGCCAGCAGCGGGACTAGCTATGAGCAGTTCTTC,CASSGTSYEQFF
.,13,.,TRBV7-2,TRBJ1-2,TGTGCCAGCAGCTTAGCGCGGGGTTGTGGCTACACCTTC,CASSLARGCGYTF
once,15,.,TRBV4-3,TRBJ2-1,TGCGCCAGCAGTCTCGACGGACAGCTCTACAATGAGCAGTTCTTC,CASSLDGQLYNEQFF
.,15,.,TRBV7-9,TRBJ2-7,TGTGCCAGCAGCCGGGCGGGCAGCTCCTCCTACGAGCAGTACTTC,CASSRAGSSSYEQYF
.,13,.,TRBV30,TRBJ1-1,TGTGCCTGGAGGAGGTGGGAGGACACTGAAGCTTTCTTT,CAWRRWEDTEAFF
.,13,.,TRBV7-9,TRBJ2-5,TGTGCCAGCAGCCTGAGGGGTCTTGAGACCCAGTACTTC,CASSLRGLETQYF
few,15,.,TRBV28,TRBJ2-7,TGTGCCAGCAGCCCAAAGGGGGGCCTGTACTACGAGCAGTACTTC,CASSPKGGLYYEQYF
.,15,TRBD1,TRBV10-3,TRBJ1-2,TGTGCCATCGGGATAAGAACAGGGGAAAGCTATGGCTACACCTTC,CAIGIRTGESYGYTF
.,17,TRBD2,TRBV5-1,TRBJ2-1,TGCGCCAGCAGCCTGACTAGCGGGGGGGCCACCTACAATGAGCAGTTCTTC,CASSLTSGGATYNEQFF
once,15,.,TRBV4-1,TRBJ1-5,TGCGCCAGCAGCCAAGAAAGTGACAGCAATCAGCCCCAGCATTTT,CASSQESDSNQPQHF
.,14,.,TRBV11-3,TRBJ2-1,TGTGCCAGCAGCTTAAGTATCGGGCACAATGAGCAGTTCTTC,CASSLSIGHNEQFF
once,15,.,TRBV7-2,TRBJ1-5,TGTGCCAGCAGCTTCGACGGGGCGAGGAATCAGCCCCAGCATTTT,CASSFDGARNQPQHF
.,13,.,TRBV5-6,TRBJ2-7,TGTGCCAGCAGCTTGGGTCAGTTCTACGAGCAGTACTTC,CASSLGQFYEQYF
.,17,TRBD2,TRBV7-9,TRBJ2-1,TGTGCCAGCAGCTTAGGTCTGGGAGCGGGAGGGCACAATGAGCAGTTCTTC,CASSLGLGAGGHNEQFF
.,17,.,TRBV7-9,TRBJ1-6,TGTGCCAGCAGCTCGGGTCTGGGAAGCTCCTATAATTCACCCCTCCACTTT,CASSSGLGSSYNSPLHF
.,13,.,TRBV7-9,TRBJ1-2,TGTGCCAGCAAAGGCAGCAGTAACTATGGCTACACCTTC,CASKGSSNYGYTF
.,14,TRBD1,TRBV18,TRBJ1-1,TGTGCCAGCTCATCGGACAGGGGGAACACTGAAGCTTTCTTT,CASSSDRGNTEAFF
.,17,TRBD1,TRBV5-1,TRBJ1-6,TGCGCCAGCAGCCCGGGACAGTATTTCTCCTATAATTCACCCCTCCACTTT,CASSPGQYFSYNSPLHF
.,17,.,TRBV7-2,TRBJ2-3,TGTGCCAGCAGCTTAGACTTTCGGGAAAAGATCACAGATACGCAGTATTTT,CASSLDFREKITDTQYF
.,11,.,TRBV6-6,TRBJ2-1,TGTGCCAGCAGTTACGCCAATGAGCAGTTCTTC,CASSYANEQFF
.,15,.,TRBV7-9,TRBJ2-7,TGTGCCAGCAGCTTAACCGGAGGCCCCCACTACGAGCAGTACTTC,CASSLTGGPHYEQYF
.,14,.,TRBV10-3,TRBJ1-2,TGTGCCATCAGTCCTTACGGGGATTATTATGGCTACACCTTC,CAISPYGDYYGYTF
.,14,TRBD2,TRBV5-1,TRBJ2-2,TGCGCCAGCAGCCCCCGGGGGGGCCCCGGGGAGCTGTTTTTT,CASSPRGGPGELFF
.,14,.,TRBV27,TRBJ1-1,TGTGCCAGCAGTTTATTTTCGGCGGGGACTGAAGCTTTCTTT,CASSLFSAGTEAFF
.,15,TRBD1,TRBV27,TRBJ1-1,TGTGCCAGCAGTCCCTGGACAGGGAGGAACACTGAAGCTTTCTTT,CASSPWTGRNTEAFF
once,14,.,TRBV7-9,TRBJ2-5,TGTGCCAGCAGCTTAGGGGGGATCCAAGAGACCCAGTACTTC,CASSLGGIQETQYF
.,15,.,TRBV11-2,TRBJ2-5,TGTGCCAGCAGCTTAAACTTGATAGGTCAAGAGACCCAGTACTTC,CASSLNLIGQETQYF
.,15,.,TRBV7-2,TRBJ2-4,TGTGCCAGCAGCTTAGTAGGGGGGGCGTCGAATATTCAGTACTTC,CASSLVGGASNIQYF
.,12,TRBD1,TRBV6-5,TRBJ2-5,TGTGCCACAGAGGACAGGGGTCAGACCCAGTACTTC,CATEDRGQTQYF
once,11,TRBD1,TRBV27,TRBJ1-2,TGTGCCAGCGGGACAGGGGTTGGCTACACCTTC,CASGTGVGYTF
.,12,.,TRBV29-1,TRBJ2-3,TGCAGCGTTGAAGCAGGGGCTGCTACGCAGTATTTT,CSVEAGAATQYF
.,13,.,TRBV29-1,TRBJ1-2,TGCAGCGTTGAAGATCCTCTCATGGTAGACTACACCTTC,CSVEDPLMVDYTF
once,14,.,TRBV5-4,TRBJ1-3,TGTGCCAGCAGCCCAGGGTGGTCTGGAAACACCATATATTTT,CASSPGWSGNTIYF
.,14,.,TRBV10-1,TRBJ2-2,TGCGCCAGCAGTGATCGCCGCGTTAACGGGGAGCTGTTTTTT,CASSDRRVNGELFF
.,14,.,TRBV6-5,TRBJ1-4,TGTGCCAGCGGTAACCGGGACATCATTCCGAAGCTGTTTTTT,CASGNRDIIPKLFF
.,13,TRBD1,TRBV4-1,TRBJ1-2,TGCGCCAGCAGCCTACAGGGGGCGCTTGGCTACACCTTC,CASSLQGALGYTF
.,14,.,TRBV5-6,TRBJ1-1,TGTGCCAGCAGCTTGTTGGGGCCGAACACTGAAGCTTTCTTT,CASSLLGPNTEAFF
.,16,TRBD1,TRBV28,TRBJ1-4,TGTGCCAGCAGAGGCCGGGACAGGGAAAGTCGGAAAAAACTGTTTTTT,CASRGRDRESRKKLFF
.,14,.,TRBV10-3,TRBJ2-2,TGTGCCATCAGCGACAAGGGATTCGCCGGGGAGCTGTTTTTT,CAISDKGFAGELFF
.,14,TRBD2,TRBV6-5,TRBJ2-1,TGTGCCAGTACGGACGCTAGCGGGACCTATGAGCAGTTCTTC,CASTDASGTYEQFF